These 21 T cell receptor beta chains were sequenced from one sample in a study of Graves' ophthalmopathy and Graves' hyperthyroidism. RNA transcripts were the template, and TCR beta CDR3 regions were amplified from them. The workflow started with a first-round RT-PCR run with HTBI primers and then moved on to a second-round multiplex PCR. TCRdb used MiXCR to reprocess the multiplex PCR reads, holding one entry per CDR3 protein. The repertoire includes 900,000 to 1,200,000 distinct CDR3 sequences, approximately 35% of them detected once, and 11% sits in the top ten. Sequenced material: peripheral blood or thyroid tissue (not recorded which). These TCRs come from an adult man with Graves' hyperthyroidism.

This clonotype occurred many times. The CDR3 region is CASSGDRFYEQYF. CDR3 DNA sequence: TGTGCCAGCAGCGGTGACAGATTCTACGAGCAGTACTTC. This chain joins TRBV9 and TRBJ2-7; possible D gene TRBD1, 5 bases. Germline V lookup: CDR1 SGDLS, CDR2 YYNGEE. The CDR3 has 13 residues. V lost 3 bases, J lost 3 bases, and 10 bases lay in between. The full variable domain, rest sourced from reference TRBV9 and TRBJ2-7, is DSGVTQTPKHLITATGQRVTLRCSPRSGDLSVYWYQQSLDQGLQFLIQYYNGEERAKGNILERFSAQQFPDLHSELNLSSLELGDSALYFCASSGDRFYEQYFGPGTRLTVT.

V gene TRBV9 combines with J gene TRBJ1-2; D remains ambiguous. The CDR3 has 16 amino acids. Trimming took 4 bases from V and 6 from J, leaving 22 bases between them. The germline V gene encodes CDR1 SGDLS and CDR2 YYNGEE. Here the CDR3 reads CASSQDLPPPADGYTF. CDR3 in DNA: TGTGCCAGCAGCCAAGATCTGCCTCCCCCGGCGGATGGCTACACCTTC.

The table lists this clonotype with a few counts. The chain joins TRBV9 to TRBJ2-7; D is unclear. This CDR3 comprises 15 residues. Germline CDR1 reads SGDLS; CDR2 reads YYNGEE. V gave up 4 bases and J gave up 3 bases, with 17 bases separating them. CDR3 sequence reads: CASSPHNKPGYEQYF. CDR3 nucleotides: TGTGCCAGCAGCCCACATAACAAGCCGGGCTACGAGCAGTACTTC.

This clonotype has more than one count but fewer than ten. Its ends do not fully match the called genes, so a read error is possible. CDR3 region: CASSYLDSSGNTIYF. The CDR3 DNA reads as TGTGCCAGCAGTTACTTAGACAGCTCTGGAAACACCATATATTTT. The chain is built from TRBV10-3 and TRBJ1-3; D may be TRBD1 (5 bases). CDR3 length equals 15 residues. Germline CDR1 is ENHRY and CDR2 is SYGVKD.

The chain employs TRBV29-1 and TRBJ1-4; 10 bases are shared with TRBD1. The CDR3 consists of 15 residues. Trimming at V came to 4 bases and at J to 2 bases, leaving 4 bases not matched to a gene. Germline loops: CDR1 SQVTM, CDR2 ANQGSEA. CDR3 sequence (DNA): TGCAGCGTTGTGAGGACAGGGGGTACTAATGAAAAACTGTTTTTT. Amino acids: CSVVRTGGTNEKLFF.

This chain connects TRBV30 to TRBJ1-2; no firm D call. The V end was cut by 5 bases, the J end by 7 bases, with 23 bases between. Germline loops: CDR1 GTSNPN, CDR2 SVGIG (reference sequence). CDR3 length: 15 residues. CDR3 in amino acids: CAWEMRQAAQSGYTF. In nucleotides, the CDR3 is TGTGCCTGGGAGATGCGTCAGGCAGCTCAGAGTGGCTACACCTTC.

This clonotype was picked up a small number of times. The chain has TRBV29-1 and TRBJ2-2; TRBD1 aligns across 7 bases. The germline V gene has CDR1 SQVTM and CDR2 ANQGSEA. The length of the CDR3 is 17 residues. With 0 bases clipped from V and 2 bases from J, the junction kept 9 bases outside the gene matches. This chain's CDR3 is CSVEDSPTGRNTGELFF. In DNA, the CDR3 is TGCAGCGTTGAAGATTCTCCGACAGGGAGAAACACCGGGGAGCTGTTTTTT.

This clonotype has ten or more counts. The rearrangement links TRBV20-1 to TRBJ2-5, with a tentative D call TRBD1 (6 bases). The CDR3 is 15 amino acids. V shed 5 bases and J shed 2 bases, with 18 bases lying between them. Germline V gene lookup returns CDR1 DFQATT and CDR2 SNEGSKA (reference sequence). Here the CDR3 DNA reads TGCAGTGCTTATGAAGCGACAGGTTCACAAGAGACCCAGTACTTC. Its translation is CSAYEATGSQETQYF.

Comment on this clonotype: A much larger clone is a single base away; this may be a read error. The chain employs TRBV7-9 and TRBJ1-1; maybe TRBD1 (6 bases). CDR3 size: 14 residues. The ends were cut back, 4 bases at V and 7 bases at J, with 16 bases in the middle. Germline assignment: CDR1 SEHNR and CDR2 FQNEAQ (reference sequence). DNA for the CDR3: TGTGCCAGCAGCTCACAATCTGGGGGGCGTGAAGCTTTCTTT. It yields the protein CASSSQSGGREAFF.

This clonotype was seen at least ten times. The rearrangement uses TRBV2 and TRBJ2-7; D unclear. Trimming removed 2 bases from V and 3 bases from J, with 11 bases in between. Germline assignment: CDR1 SNHLY and CDR2 FYNNEI. CDR3 length: 14 residues. As DNA, the CDR3 is TGTGCCAGCAGTGAATTCGGTATTGGCTACGAGCAGTACTTC. Amino acid sequence: CASSEFGIGYEQYF.

The CDR3 DNA reads TGTGCCATCAGTTACACCACCTCGGTCGCTCAGCCCCAGCATTTT. This sequence encodes CAISYTTSVAQPQHF. The J gene is TRBJ1-5, the V gene TRBV10-3; D ambiguous. Trimming cost V 5 bases and J 6 bases, with 17 bases left between them. Germline CDR1 and CDR2: ENHRY and SYGVKD. The CDR3 is 15 residues long.

This clonotype has ten or more counts. CDR3 sequence: CASSELVLAGAYEQYF. The CDR3, as DNA: TGCGCCAGCAGTGAACTCGTGCTAGCGGGGGCCTACGAGCAGTACTTC. This rearrangement joins TRBV10-2 to TRBJ2-7; 10 nucleotides align to TRBD2. The CDR3 sequence is 16 residues long. V trimming: 3 bases; J trimming: 2 bases; junction bases outside the gene matches: 7. The germline V gene encodes CDR1 WSHSY and CDR2 SAAADI.

CDR3 in DNA: TGTGCCAGCAGTTACTCCCGGGCCGTTACGACATACGAGCAGTACTTC. Translated: CASSYSRAVTTYEQYF. The rearrangement joins TRBV6-5 to TRBJ2-7; D ambiguous. There are 16 residues in the CDR3. The V gene lost 0 bases and the J gene lost 4 bases, with 16 bases spanning the gap. Germline-derived CDR1 and CDR2 are MNHEY and SVGAGI.

This clonotype was detected many times. The chain employs TRBV11-1 and TRBJ2-7; tentatively, D is TRBD2 (6 bases). Trimming left V 4 bases short and J 7 bases short, with 17 bases between. The germline CDR1 and CDR2 sequences are SGHAT and FQDESV (reference sequence). This CDR3 has 14 amino acids. CDR3 sequence: CASSSWRGMEEQYF. The CDR3 coding sequence is TGTGCCAGCAGCTCATGGCGGGGTATGGAGGAGCAGTACTTC.

The chain uses TRBV5-4 and TRBJ1-5; 7 bases align to TRBD1. The CDR3 extends over 14 amino acids. CDR1 and CDR2 (germline): SGHNT, YYREEE (reference sequence). CDR3 sequence reads: CAASSRDRNQPQHF. CDR3 nucleotides: TGTGCTGCGTCGTCCCGGGACAGAAATCAGCCCCAGCATTTT.

In this sample, this clonotype turned up many times. For the CDR3, the DNA is TGTGCCAGCAGCGGGGACAACTATAATTCACCCCTCCACTTT. Its protein is CASSGDNYNSPLHF. The chain recombines TRBV9 with TRBJ1-6; tentatively, D is TRBD1 (6 bases). Trimming shortened V by 3 bases and J by 3 bases, and 7 bases separated the two germline ends. The CDR3 runs to 14 residues. CDR1 and CDR2 (germline): SGDLS, YYNGEE.

This clonotype showed up just a few times. The chain uses TRBV12-3 or TRBV12-4 and TRBJ1-1; perhaps TRBD1 as D (6 bases). This CDR3 has 16 amino acids. V was trimmed by 5 bases and J by 3 bases, leaving 19 bases between them. CDR3: CASSPHLQGPDTEAFF. CDR3 nucleotides: TGTGCCAGCAGTCCACATCTTCAGGGGCCAGACACTGAAGCTTTCTTT.

This clonotype has a handful of counts. The chain combines TRBV7-9 with TRBJ1-1, with 7 positions matching TRBD1. V lost 10 bases to trimming and J lost 0 bases; unmatched junction nucleotides: 8. The germline gives CDR1 SEHNR, CDR2 FQNEAQ (reference sequence). The CDR3 is 14 amino acids. CDR3 in amino acids: CAIRGTVMNTEAFF. The CDR3 bases are TGTGCCATCAGGGGGACGGTTATGAACACTGAAGCTTTCTTT.

The chain combines TRBV2 with TRBJ2-5; no definite D call. The CDR3 has 14 residues. CDR1 and CDR2 (germline): SNHLY, FYNNEI. The V end lost 4 bases, the J end lost 5 bases, and 14 bases lay between the germline ends. The CDR3 loop is CASSAGPVAETQYF. The CDR3 DNA follows: TGTGCCAGCAGTGCGGGCCCTGTGGCCGAGACCCAGTACTTC.

The DNA for the CDR3 is TGTGCCAGCAGAGGGGACAGGGGGCGAGAGACCCAGTACTTC. It yields the protein CASRGDRGRETQYF. J is TRBJ2-5 and V is TRBV6-6; 12 bases line up with TRBD1. J lost 4 bases, V lost 6 bases, and 3 bases had no gene match. There are 14 residues in the CDR3. CDR1 and CDR2 from the germline V gene are MNHNY and SVGAGI (reference sequence).

This clonotype was seen ten or more times. The J gene is TRBJ2-7, the V gene TRBV24-1, with 7 bases that match TRBD2. CDR1 is KGHDR and CDR2 is SFDVKD in the germline V gene. This CDR3 has 14 residues. Trimming cost V 6 bases and J 0 bases; bases outside gene matches: 4. Written as DNA, the CDR3 is TGTGCCACCAGTCGCGGGAGAAGCTCCTACGAGCAGTACTTC. Residues: CATSRGRSSYEQYF.